These 14 T cell receptor beta chains were all obtained from the same sample, sequenced in a study of T-cell memory formation after mild COVID-19. TCRdb re-called the 5' RACE reads through MiXCR, storing one row per CDR3 protein. The sample records 150,000 to 200,000 distinct CDR3 sequences, roughly 12% being singletons. Input material: PBMCs or a T cell subset sorted from them (not recorded which). The receptors come from a man between 18 and 35 years old who had mild COVID-19 (a few samples of this study predate the infection). Cell type and time point are not known.

CDR3 sequence: CASWGLPGPYNEQFF. The CDR3 nucleotides are TGTGCCAGCTGGGGGCTGCCGGGCCCCTACAATGAGCAGTTCTTC. This sequence joins TRBV12-3 or TRBV12-4 and TRBJ2-1, with D tentatively TRBD1 (6 bases). CDR3 length: 15 residues. Trimming took off 8 bases at V and 2 bases at J, with 16 bases between the two ends.

This clonotype has just a few counts. This chain uses TRBV6-5 with TRBJ1-2, with D uncertain. Per the germline V gene, CDR1 is MNHEY and CDR2 is SVGAGI. This CDR3 spans 15 amino acids. V lost 1 base, J lost 7 bases, and 16 bases lay in between. The CDR3 protein is CASSYFRTGRSGYTF. The CDR3 DNA reads TGTGCCAGCAGTTACTTTCGAACGGGGAGGTCTGGCTACACCTTC.

The chain has TRBV7-8 and TRBJ2-5; D is uncertain. The length of the CDR3 is 16 residues. Trimming cost V 5 bases and J 2 bases, with 18 bases left between them. Germline V gene lookup returns CDR1 SGHVS and CDR2 FQNEAQ. The CDR3 is CASSLRWAGEQETQYF. In DNA, the CDR3 is TGTGCCAGCAGCCTACGGTGGGCAGGAGAACAAGAGACCCAGTACTTC.

The chain uses TRBV9 and TRBJ1-3; D is perhaps TRBD1 (6 bases). CDR1 is SGDLS, CDR2 YYNGEE, per germline. CDR3 size: 17 residues. Trimming shortened V by 0 bases and J by 0 bases, and 13 bases separated the two germline ends. Here the CDR3 DNA reads TGTGCCAGCAGCGTAGATGGGGGCACCCACTCTGGAAACACCATATATTTT. Its translation is CASSVDGGTHSGNTIYF.

The J gene is TRBJ2-3, the V gene TRBV5-1; 8 bases agree with TRBD2. CDR1 is SGHRS, CDR2 YFSETQ, per germline. The CDR3 runs 15 residues. J gave up 6 bases and V 0 bases, and 6 bases lay outside the gene matches. Written as DNA, the CDR3 is TGCGCCAGCAGCTTGGGGAGCGGGGGTTCGGATACGCAGTATTTT. Its protein product is CASSLGSGGSDTQYF.

This clonotype was seen only a few times. V is TRBV4-2 and J is TRBJ2-7, with unresolved D. Between the trimmed V and J ends, which lost 0 bases and 2 bases, there was a span of 11 bases. This CDR3 contains 15 residues. Germline V gives CDR1 LGHNA, CDR2 YNFKEQ. The CDR3 region is CASSQDSRVPYEQYV. The CDR3 nucleotides are TGTGCCAGCAGCCAAGATTCCCGGGTACCCTACGAGCAGTACGTC.

This clonotype came up a few times. This chain uses TRBV20-1 with TRBJ1-2; D not resolved. The germline V and J ends were trimmed by 0 bases and 7 bases, with 9 bases remaining between them. This CDR3 contains 12 residues. Looked up from germline, CDR1 is DFQATT and CDR2 is SNEGSKA (reference sequence). CDR3 loop: CSARDGRLGYTF. As DNA, the CDR3 is TGCAGTGCTAGAGATGGGAGGCTTGGCTACACCTTC.

This clonotype was observed a few times. This chain links TRBV24-1 with TRBJ2-5; tentatively, D is TRBD1 (6 bases). The CDR3 loop spans 14 amino acids. The germline gives CDR1 KGHDR, CDR2 SFDVKD. Trimming took off 4 bases at V and 5 bases at J, with 13 bases between the two ends. The CDR3 bases are TGTGCCACCAGTGACCCGGACAGTGGGGAGACCCAGTACTTC. Translated: CATSDPDSGETQYF.

The table lists this clonotype with a few counts. V and J are TRBV10-3 and TRBJ2-5; no clear D. The CDR3 spans 15 residues. Germline values: CDR1 ENHRY, CDR2 SYGVKD. V was shortened by 0 bases and J by 9 bases, with 17 bases between the two germline ends. Here the CDR3 DNA reads TGTGCCATCAGTGAGTCAGAAGCCCCGTGGTCGGCCCAGTACTTC. Its protein is CAISESEAPWSAQYF.

This clonotype occurred a few times. This rearrangement joins TRBV20-1 to TRBJ1-3; 9 bases map to TRBD1. Germline V gives CDR1 DFQATT, CDR2 SNEGSKA (reference sequence). The ends lost 3 bases at V and 5 bases at J; junction bases unmatched: 14. The CDR3 consists of 17 residues. CDR3 loop: CSASATGGSPARNTIYF. The CDR3 DNA follows: TGCAGTGCTAGTGCGACAGGGGGATCACCAGCCCGAAACACCATATATTTT.

This clonotype has just a few counts. The chain recombines TRBV5-1 with TRBJ1-1; possibly TRBD1 for D (6 bases). Germline V CDR1 and CDR2: SGHRS, YFSETQ. The CDR3 covers 15 residues. V was cut by 0 bases and J by 3 bases, with 12 bases left in between. CDR3 bases: TGCGCCAGCAGCTTGGTTGGGGGCGATTACACTGAAGCTTTCTTT. It codes for CASSLVGGDYTEAFF.

This clonotype was counted only a few times. This CDR3 is CASSPPGGGRGQPQHF. In DNA form, the CDR3 reads TGTGCCAGCTCACCACCGGGGGGGGGGCGCGGGCAGCCCCAGCATTTT. The chain links TRBV18 to TRBJ1-5, with TRBD1 as a possible D gene (6 bases). V was pared by 0 bases and J by 7 bases, with 16 bases between. CDR3 length: 16 amino acids. Germline CDR1 is KGHSH and CDR2 is LQKENI.

The chain employs TRBV5-6 and TRBJ1-2; D not certain. CDR1 SGHDT and CDR2 YYEEEE come from the germline V gene. The CDR3 covers 13 residues. The germline V and J ends were trimmed by 1 base and 7 bases, with 11 bases remaining between them. This chain's CDR3 is CASSLWVGSGYTF. The CDR3 region has the DNA TGTGCCAGCAGCTTGTGGGTCGGGAGTGGCTACACCTTC.

In this sample, this clonotype turned up a few times. The chain uses TRBV12-3 or TRBV12-4 and TRBJ1-3; 7 nucleotides agree with TRBD1. This CDR3 is 13 amino acids long. V shed 3 bases and J 6 bases; nucleotides not matched to a gene: 2. The CDR3 reads CASSLGTENTIYF. CDR3 DNA: TGTGCCAGCAGTTTGGGGACAGAAAACACCATATATTTT.